This section outlines one TCR beta chain sequence together with its context. The protocol was immunoSEQ multiplex PCR, while the TCRdb copy is restricted to in-frame clones and leaves out a portion. The data contain roughly 71,000 clones, roughly 90% of them singletons. These data belong to a study of blood T cell repertoires in COVID-19. Study-level background: T cells, B-cell-depleted T cells, or PBMCs supplied cDNA or gDNA.

This CDR3 is built from 14 residues. Trimming cost V 4 bases and J 4 bases, with 14 bases left between them. Germline V gives CDR1 SGHRS, CDR2 YFSETQ. The receptor was derived from a man aged 50-59 years with acute or convalescent COVID-19. The gene calls are TRBV5-1 and TRBJ1-2, with a possible D match to TRBD1 (5 bases). Sequencing was performed on peripheral blood. The CDR3 here is CASSPGQGTYGYTF. The CDR3 DNA sequence: TGCGCCAGCAGCCCCGGGCAGGGTACCTATGGCTACACCTTC. The variable domain in full, completed from reference TRBV5-1 and TRBJ1-2, reads KAGVTQTPRYLIKTRGQQVTLSCSPISGHRSVSWYQQTPGQGLQFLFEYFSETQRNKGNFPGRFSGRQFSNSRSEMNVSTLELGDSALYLCASSPGQGTYGYTFGSGTRLTVV.